One sample yielded the 8 T cell receptor beta chains listed below, sequenced in a study of tumor-infiltrating lymphocytes in localized non-small cell lung cancer (dated by TCRdb to the early 2020s). The library was produced with the immunoSEQ multiplex PCR assay. As stored in TCRdb, this immuneACCESS dataset retains in-frame rearrangements with V and J assigned. A fraction of the clones does not appear; measured against another copy, unresolved V genes explain less than half of the discrepancy, and the remainder lacks a known reason. In all, the sample holds roughly 13,000 clones, and 60% to 80% of those were seen once. The ten biggest clones cover around an eighth of the sample. The sequenced sample consisted of uninvolved lung tissue not adjacent to the tumor. Every receptor here comes from a human donor with non-small cell lung cancer.

The rearrangement links TRBV19 to TRBJ2-1; 10 bases match TRBD2. This CDR3 spans 15 amino acids. J was trimmed by 6 bases and V by 6 bases; bases with no gene match: 8. Looked up from germline, CDR1 is LNHDA and CDR2 is SQIVND (reference sequence). The CDR3 sequence is CASRLAGMISNEQFF. In nucleotides, the CDR3 is TGTGCCAGTAGACTAGCGGGAATGATTAGCAATGAGCAGTTCTTC.

This rearrangement joins TRBV27 to TRBJ2-7; a possible D gene is TRBD2 (5 bases). The CDR3 has 13 residues. V lost 7 bases, J lost 6 bases, and 16 bases lay in between. Germline CDR1 MNHEY, CDR2 SMNVEV (reference sequence). CDR3 sequence: CASTRSSGSEQYF. CDR3 DNA sequence: TGTGCCAGCACTAGGTCTAGTGGGAGCGAGCAGTACTTC.

CDR3 coding DNA: TGCGCCAGCAGCCAAGAGGGGGGGGCCAAACTGTTTTTT. Translation: CASSQEGGAKLFF. The gene calls are TRBV4-1 and TRBJ1-4; D possibly corresponds to TRBD1 (6 bases). The CDR3 is 13 amino acids. The V and J ends lost 0 bases and 11 bases respectively, with 10 bases between them. Germline assignment: CDR1 MGHRA and CDR2 YSYEKL.

The chain recombines TRBV5-1 with TRBJ2-7; 9 bases line up with TRBD2. The V gene's germline CDR1 is SGHRS and CDR2 YFSETQ. The junction had 4 bases not matched to a gene; V was cut back by 0 bases and J by 0 bases. The length of the CDR3 is 16 residues. The CDR3 here is CASSLGPSGTSYEQYF. The CDR3 region has the DNA TGCGCCAGCAGCTTGGGTCCTAGCGGGACCTCCTACGAGCAGTACTTC.

This clone was found a few times. This rearrangement joins TRBV7-8 to TRBJ2-3; D is undetermined. From germline, CDR1 is SGHVS and CDR2 FQNEAQ. The CDR3 is 16 amino acids. The V and J ends lost 1 base and 1 base respectively, with 12 bases between them. For the CDR3, the DNA is TGTGCCAGCAGCTTAGGGGCACCCGCCGGCACAGATACGCAGTATTTT. This encodes CASSLGAPAGTDTQYF.

V usage is TRBV7-8 and J usage is TRBJ2-1; weak D call: TRBD1 (7 bases). The CDR3 runs to 16 residues. Germline CDR1 and CDR2: SGHVS and FQNEAQ. The V and J ends lost 4 bases and 6 bases respectively, with 19 bases between them. This CDR3 is CASSYRQGAGLNEQFF. The CDR3 DNA is TGTGCCAGCAGCTACCGACAGGGAGCGGGTCTCAATGAGCAGTTCTTC.

This clone was seen a few times. J is TRBJ2-5 and V is TRBV20-1; D call uncertain. Germline V gene data show CDR1 as DFQATT and CDR2 as SNEGSKA (reference sequence). The CDR3 covers 11 residues. V gave up 6 bases and J gave up 4 bases, with 9 bases separating them. The CDR3 is CSASGGETQYF. DNA for the CDR3: TGCAGTGCCTCGGGTGGAGAGACCCAGTACTTC.

The chain is built from TRBV28 and TRBJ2-3, with 8 bases matching TRBD2. Germline assignment: CDR1 MDHEN and CDR2 SYDVKM. The CDR3 has 11 amino acids. V shed 6 bases and J 13 bases; nucleotides not matched to a gene: 6. The CDR3 DNA follows: TGTGCCAGCAGAAACGGGGGGGTCGAGTATTTT. Its protein product is CASRNGGVEYF.